Below are 8 T cell receptor beta chains sequenced from a single sample in a study of cytomegalovirus exposure and HLA in healthy donors listed by TCRdb under 2017. Libraries were made using the immunoSEQ multiplex PCR assay. For the multiplex PCR, a mixture combining 60 forward primers for TCR Vbeta segments and 13 reverse primers for TCR Jbeta segments was used. TCRdb mirrors the immuneACCESS table, restricted to in-frame sequences. Some clones are absent from its copies; in checked studies, under half trace to an unresolved V gene, and the reason for the others is unknown. For this sample the table gives around 200,000 clones, of which roughly 80% were detected only once. The ten most abundant clones make up 0.22% of the sample. The sequenced sample consisted of PBMCs. These receptors came from a girl aged 2-10 years in good health and CMV-seronegative.

A remark on this clone: This same CDR3 is encoded by further DNA sequences in the sample. The chain carries TRBV4-1 and TRBJ2-7, with D unresolved. CDR1 is MGHRA and CDR2 is YSYEKL in the germline V gene. The length of the CDR3 is 13 residues. The V gene lost 1 base and the J gene lost 2 bases, with 6 bases spanning the gap. CDR3 sequence: CASSQVRTYEQYF. As DNA, the CDR3 is TGCGCCAGCAGCCAAGTGCGTACCTACGAGCAGTACTTC.

This sequence joins TRBV2 and TRBJ2-7; D ambiguous. Trimming shortened V by 6 bases and J by 7 bases, and 19 bases separated the two germline ends. CDR1 SNHLY and CDR2 FYNNEI come from the germline V gene. The CDR3 loop spans 14 amino acids. CDR3 in amino acids: CASSLDFSTGEQYF. Written as DNA, the CDR3 is TGTGCCAGCAGCCTAGACTTTTCCACGGGTGAGCAGTACTTC. The full variable domain, its missing parts supplied by reference TRBV2 and TRBJ2-7, is EPEVTQTPSHQVTQMGQEVILRCVPISNHLYFYWYRQILGQKVEFLVSFYNNEISEKSEIFDDQFSVERPDGSNFTLKIRSTKLEDSAMYFCASSLDFSTGEQYFGPGTRLTVT.

This chain uses TRBV10-3 with TRBJ2-3; D possibly corresponds to TRBD1 (6 bases). Germline V gene sequence: CDR1 ENHRY, CDR2 SYGVKD. The CDR3 is 13 residues long. V dropped 7 bases and J dropped 1 base, with 9 bases sitting between them. In DNA, the CDR3 is TGTGCCATCAAGGCAGGGGGCACAGATACGCAGTATTTT. It codes for CAIKAGGTDTQYF.

The chain recombines TRBV2 with TRBJ2-1, with 7 bases fitting TRBD1. V lost 5 bases and J lost 4; bases outside the gene matches: 8. The CDR3 has 15 residues. Looked up from germline, CDR1 is SNHLY and CDR2 is FYNNEI. CDR3: CASSPRDRTYNEQFF. The CDR3 DNA follows: TGTGCCAGCAGTCCTCGGGACAGAACATACAATGAGCAGTTCTTC. Full variable domain (remainder filled in from reference TRBV2 and TRBJ2-1): EPEVTQTPSHQVTQMGQEVILRCVPISNHLYFYWYRQILGQKVEFLVSFYNNEISEKSEIFDDQFSVERPDGSNFTLKIRSTKLEDSAMYFCASSPRDRTYNEQFFGPGTRLTVL.

The chain recombines TRBV7-9 with TRBJ2-7, with 10 bases matching TRBD2. The CDR3 extends over 19 amino acids. V gave up 1 base and J gave up 1 base; unmatched junction bases: 13. CDR1 SEHNR and CDR2 FQNEAQ come from the germline V gene (reference sequence). The DNA for the CDR3 is TGTGCCAGCAGCTTAGTCGTGGCCGGTCTAGCGGGGGTATCCTACGAGCAGTACTTC. Translating it yields CASSLVVAGLAGVSYEQYF.

V and J are TRBV28 and TRBJ1-2; D perhaps matches TRBD1 (6 bases). V lost 2 bases and J 7 bases, leaving 20 bases between the germline ends. The V gene's germline CDR1 is MDHEN and CDR2 SYDVKM. The CDR3 is 16 amino acids. As DNA, the CDR3 is TGTGCCAGCAGTTTAGGAGGTCCAGGGGCAGTTGGTGGCTACACCTTC. Its translation: CASSLGGPGAVGGYTF.

The chain recombines TRBV6-4 with TRBJ2-1, with 7 bases lining up with TRBD2. V shed 3 bases, J shed 9 bases, and the junction held 23 bases outside the gene matches. The CDR3 has 19 residues. Germline V gives CDR1 MRHNA, CDR2 SNTAGT. CDR3 DNA: TGTGCCAGCAGTGAAAGTCCCCCCTCGTTCGTAGGGACTAAATCTGAGCAGTTCTTC. Its protein is CASSESPPSFVGTKSEQFF.

J is TRBJ2-2 and V is TRBV4-1; D is undetermined. This CDR3 has 14 residues. Deletions cut 9 bases from V and 0 bases from J, with 11 bases between. Germline V gene lookup returns CDR1 MGHRA and CDR2 YSYEKL. CDR3: CASRVSSNTGELFF. CDR3 nucleotide sequence: TGCGCCAGTCGGGTCAGTTCGAACACCGGGGAGCTGTTTTTT.